The 17 T cell receptor beta chains below were found in one sample sequenced in a study of blood T cell repertoires in COVID-19. The data were produced by immunoSEQ multiplex PCR, yet TCRdb's version contains in-frame clones alone and is incomplete. The sample contains tens of thousands of clones, roughly 89% of which appear only once. Sequencing was done on a sample of peripheral blood. The receptors stem from a man aged 50 to 60 with acute or convalescent COVID-19.

V is TRBV27 and J is TRBJ1-3, with D possibly matching TRBD1 (6 bases). The V gene lost 1 base and the J gene lost 4 bases, with 14 bases spanning the gap. The CDR3 length is 16 residues. Germline CDR1 is MNHEY and CDR2 is SMNVEV (reference sequence). CDR3 sequence: CASSLYASGQGNTIYF. The CDR3 nucleotides are TGTGCCAGCAGTTTATACGCCTCTGGACAGGGAAACACCATATATTTT.

The DNA for the CDR3 is TGTGCCAGCAGCCTAGGGCAACAAGAGACCCAGTACTTC. Amino acids: CASSLGQQETQYF. This rearrangement joins TRBV11-3 to TRBJ2-5; unclear D gene. The V gene lost 5 bases and the J gene lost 2 bases, with 9 bases spanning the gap. The germline V gene has CDR1 SGHNT and CDR2 YENEEA. The CDR3 is 13 residues long.

The rearrangement links TRBV28 to TRBJ2-7; 8 bases align to TRBD1. V was clipped by 3 bases and J by 2 bases; unmatched bases: 3. The CDR3 is 14 amino acids. The germline V gene encodes CDR1 MDHEN and CDR2 SYDVKM. The CDR3 DNA is TGTGCCAGCAGTTTGGACAGGGTGCCCTACGAGCAGTACTTC. Translation gives CASSLDRVPYEQYF.

CDR3 coding DNA: TGTGCCAGCAGCCGCCAGGCGTTCGGGCAGTTCTTC. Its translation: CASSRQAFGQFF. The chain couples TRBV7-9 to TRBJ2-1; D remains ambiguous. V gave up 5 bases and J gave up 12 bases, with 14 bases separating them. The CDR3 length is 12 residues. Germline V gene data show CDR1 as SEHNR and CDR2 as FQNEAQ (reference sequence). Complete variable domain (other parts from reference TRBV7-9 and TRBJ2-1): DTGVSQNPRHKITKRGQNVTFRCDPISEHNRLYWYRQTLGQGPEFLTYFQNEAQLEKSRLLSDRFSAERPKGSFSTLEIQRTEQGDSAMYLCASSRQAFGQFFGPGTRLTVL.

The gene calls are TRBV19 and TRBJ2-5, with D possibly TRBD2 on 6 matching bases. Germline CDR1 LNHDA, CDR2 SQIVND (reference sequence). This CDR3 contains 15 residues. The germline V and J ends were trimmed by 3 bases and 4 bases, with 15 bases remaining between them. In DNA, the CDR3 is TGTGCCAGTAGTATTCGTGGAGGGATGGTAGAGACCCAGTACTTC. Translating it yields CASSIRGGMVETQYF. Drawing the rest from reference TRBV19 and TRBJ2-5, the complete variable domain is DGGITQSPKYLFRKEGQNVTLSCEQNLNHDAMYWYRQDPGQGLRLIYYSQIVNDFQKGDIAEGYSVSREKKESFPLTVTSAQKNPTAFYLCASSIRGGMVETQYFGPGTRLLVL.

The rearrangement links TRBV30 to TRBJ2-7, with D tentatively TRBD2 (7 bases). Trimming left V 0 bases short and J 9 bases short, with 15 bases between. CDR3 size: 13 residues. Per the germline V gene, CDR1 is GTSNPN and CDR2 is SVGIG (reference sequence). The CDR3 loop reads CAWSVVGGRGQYF. CDR3 DNA: TGTGCCTGGAGTGTCGTGGGGGGGCGCGGGCAGTACTTC.

This CDR3 is CASSYGRGFFSYNEQFF. In DNA, the CDR3 is TGTGCCAGCAGTTACGGCAGGGGGTTTTTCTCCTACAATGAGCAGTTCTTC. V and J are TRBV6-2 or TRBV6-3 and TRBJ2-1, with TRBD1 matching over 7 bases. The CDR3 totals 17 residues. Trimming took 2 bases from V and 0 from J; bases not matched to a gene: 7. The germline gives CDR1 MNHEY, CDR2 SVGEGT.

V is TRBV7-2 and J is TRBJ1-4; 9 bases align to TRBD1. The CDR3 extends over 14 amino acids. Trimming removed 5 bases from V and 8 bases from J; junction bases left unmatched: 6. CDR1 is SGHTA and CDR2 is FQGNSA in the germline V gene. This chain's CDR3 is CASSNRGRREKLFF. The CDR3, as DNA: TGTGCCAGCAGCAACAGGGGGCGTCGGGAAAAACTGTTTTTT.

The chain has TRBV4-3 and TRBJ2-7; 12 bases are shared with TRBD2. The germline gives CDR1 LGHNA, CDR2 YSLEER. This CDR3 spans 22 amino acids. With 1 base clipped from V and 2 bases from J, the junction kept 21 bases outside the gene matches. The CDR3 coding sequence is TGCGCCAGCAGCCAAGTAATAGGACTAATGTCGGGACTAGCGGGTCCAGCCTACGAGCAGTACTTC. As protein: CASSQVIGLMSGLAGPAYEQYF.

This clone was counted once. The gene calls are TRBV28 and TRBJ1-2; D unresolved. CDR3 length equals 14 residues. The germline V and J ends were trimmed by 5 bases and 7 bases, with 17 bases remaining between them. Germline V gene data show CDR1 as MDHEN and CDR2 as SYDVKM. The CDR3 here is CASSGMEGRGGYTF. The DNA of the CDR3 is TGTGCCAGCAGTGGGATGGAGGGTCGGGGTGGCTACACCTTC.

In its sample, this clone was seen a few times. V usage is TRBV7-9 and J usage is TRBJ1-2; no reliable D call. Germline V gene data show CDR1 as SEHNR and CDR2 as FQNEAQ (reference sequence). The length of the CDR3 is 14 residues. V was pared by 2 bases and J by 7 bases, with 14 bases between. The CDR3 protein is CASSLSGEVGGYTF. In nucleotides, the CDR3 is TGTGCCAGCAGCTTAAGCGGGGAGGTCGGTGGCTACACCTTC.

This chain joins TRBV25-1 and TRBJ1-6; D is possibly TRBD1 (5 bases). Germline CDR1 reads MGHDK; CDR2 reads SYGVNS. This CDR3 contains 14 residues. Trimming removed 5 bases from V and 2 bases from J, with 7 bases in between. The DNA of the CDR3 is TGTGCCAGCAGTTCCAGGGCCTATAATTCACCCCTCCACTTT. Translating it yields CASSSRAYNSPLHF.

DNA for the CDR3: TGTGCCAGCTCACCCCAGGGGTTGGGAAGCAATCAGCCCCAGCATTTT. Protein product: CASSPQGLGSNQPQHF. The genes are TRBV18 and TRBJ1-5; a possible D gene is TRBD1 (6 bases). Germline CDR1 is KGHSH and CDR2 is LQKENI. The CDR3 consists of 16 residues. The V and J ends lost 3 bases and 1 base respectively, with 13 bases between them.

The chain uses TRBV27 and TRBJ2-7, with 8 bases fitting TRBD1. With 8 bases clipped from V and 4 bases from J, the junction kept 7 bases outside the gene matches. The CDR3 is 13 amino acids. Germline CDR1 and CDR2: MNHEY and SMNVEV (reference sequence). CDR3: CASGRGQAYEQYF. CDR3 nucleotide sequence: TGTGCCAGCGGCAGGGGGCAGGCGTACGAGCAGTACTTC.

This rearrangement joins TRBV18 to TRBJ1-6, with 7 positions matching TRBD1. The CDR3 totals 15 residues. The germline V gene encodes CDR1 KGHSH and CDR2 LQKENI. J lost 7 bases, V lost 1 base, and 4 bases had no gene match. DNA of the CDR3: TGTGCCAGCTCACCACGAGGGGACAGAAATTCACCCCTCCACTTT. It encodes CASSPRGDRNSPLHF.

V and J are TRBV5-8 and TRBJ2-1, with 13 nucleotides matching TRBD2. Germline V CDR1 and CDR2: SGHTS, YDEGEE. This CDR3 region has 18 residues. Losses at the gene ends were 1 base for V and 7 bases for J; bases not matched to a gene: 11. CDR3 sequence: CASSLHGLAGAVMNEQFF. DNA of the CDR3: TGTGCCAGCAGCTTGCACGGACTAGCGGGAGCGGTTATGAATGAGCAGTTCTTC. Together with reference TRBV5-8 and TRBJ2-1, the CDR3 gives the full variable domain: EAGVTQSPTHLIKTRGQQATLRCSPISGHTSVYWYQQALGLGLQFLLWYDEGEERNRGNFPPRFSGRQFPNYSSELNVNALELEDSALYLCASSLHGLAGAVMNEQFFGPGTRLTVL.

This clone has just a few counts. The V call is TRBV27, the J call TRBJ2-7; D gene ambiguous. Trimming cost V 4 bases and J 7 bases, with 14 bases left between them. Germline values: CDR1 MNHEY, CDR2 SMNVEV (reference sequence). This CDR3 has 13 amino acids. The CDR3 nucleotides are TGTGCCAGCAGTTCCCCTCTCATGAGGGAGCAGTACTTC. It codes for CASSSPLMREQYF.